One TCR beta chain is described in this entry. Its antigen remains unknown. The sample is drawn from a study of cytomegalovirus exposure and HLA in healthy donors. Notes on the study in general: An analysis that was carried out later associated 15,000 to 20,000 TCR beta sequences with HLA alleles at 0.05 false discovery rate.

Per germline, CDR1 SGHTA and CDR2 FQGTGA. This CDR3 spans 14 amino acids. Both 60 Vbeta primers and 13 Jbeta primers went into the PCR. TCRdb keeps only in-frame clones here, not all; method: immunoSEQ multiplex PCR. This table has 40,000 to 45,000 clones, roughly half appearing once. The rearrangement links TRBV7-3 to TRBJ2-5; D possibly corresponds to TRBD1 (5 bases). Near its end, the DNA agrees better with TRBJ2-7, so the J call may be wrong. The receptor comes from a human donor in good health. The sequencing input was PBMCs. Written as DNA, the CDR3 is TGTGCCAGCAGCCTCCTGGGCGACAGCTACGAGCAGTACTTC. Protein product: CASSLLGDSYEQYF.